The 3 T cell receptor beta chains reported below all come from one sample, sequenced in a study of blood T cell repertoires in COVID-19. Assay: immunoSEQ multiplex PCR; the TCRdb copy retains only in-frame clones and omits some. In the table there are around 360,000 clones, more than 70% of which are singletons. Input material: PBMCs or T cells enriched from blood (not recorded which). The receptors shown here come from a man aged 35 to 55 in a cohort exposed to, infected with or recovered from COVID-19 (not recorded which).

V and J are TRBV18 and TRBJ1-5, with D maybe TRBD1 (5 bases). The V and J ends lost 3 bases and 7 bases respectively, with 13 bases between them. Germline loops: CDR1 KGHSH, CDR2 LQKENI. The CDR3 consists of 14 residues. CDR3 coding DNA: TGTGCCAGCTCACCGGAGGGGTCGCGGCAGCCCCAGCATTTT. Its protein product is CASSPEGSRQPQHF.

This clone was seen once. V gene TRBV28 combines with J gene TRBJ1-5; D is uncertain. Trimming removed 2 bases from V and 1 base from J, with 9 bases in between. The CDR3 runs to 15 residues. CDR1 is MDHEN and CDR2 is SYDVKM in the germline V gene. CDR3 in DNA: TGTGCCAGCAGTTTACCAGGATCCAGCAATCAGCCCCAGCATTTT. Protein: CASSLPGSSNQPQHF.

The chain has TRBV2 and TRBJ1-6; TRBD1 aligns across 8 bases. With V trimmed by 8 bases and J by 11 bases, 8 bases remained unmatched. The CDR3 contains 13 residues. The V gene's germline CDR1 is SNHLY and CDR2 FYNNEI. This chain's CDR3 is CASVGQGSPPLHF. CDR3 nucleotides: TGTGCCAGCGTAGGACAGGGAAGTCCACCCCTCCACTTT.